This T cell receptor (beta chain) was retrieved from a study of CD8 T cells in ankylosing spondylitis. Worth noting for this clonotype: Its antigen is unknown.

One entry per CDR3 protein results from TCRdb running MiXCR on the 5' RACE reads. The sample has 380,000 or so distinct CDR3 sequences, roughly 22% seen once. Overall study findings and caveats: In reactive arthritis synovial fluid and blood, some motif variants had been reported before. Those disease-linked clones were CD8+; they were also relatively rare in peripheral blood.

The sequenced sample was blood, either unsorted or a sorted T cell fraction (not recorded which). This TCR was sampled from a male donor with ankylosing spondylitis or in good health (not recorded which).

The CDR3 DNA reads TGCGCCAGCAGCCAAGATGAGGTCGGGGAGCTGTTTTTT. This translates into CASSQDEVGELFF. V is TRBV4-1 and J is TRBJ2-2, with D unclear. The CDR3 totals 13 residues. The germline V gene has CDR1 MGHRA and CDR2 YSYEKL. Trimming cost V 0 bases and J 7 bases, with 6 bases left between them.